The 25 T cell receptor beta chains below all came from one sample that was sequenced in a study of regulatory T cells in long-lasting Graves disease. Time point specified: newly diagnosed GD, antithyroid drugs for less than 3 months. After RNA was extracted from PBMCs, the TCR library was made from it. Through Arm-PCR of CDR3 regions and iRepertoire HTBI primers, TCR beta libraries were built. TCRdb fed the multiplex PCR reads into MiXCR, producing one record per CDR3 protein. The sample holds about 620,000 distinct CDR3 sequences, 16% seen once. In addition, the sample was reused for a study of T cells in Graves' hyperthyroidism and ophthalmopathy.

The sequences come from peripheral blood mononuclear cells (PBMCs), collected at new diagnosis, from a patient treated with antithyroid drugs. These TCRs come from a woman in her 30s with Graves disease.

In DNA, the CDR3 is TGCAGTGCTAGAGATCCCGTTCGGACTAATGAAAAACTGTTTTTT. It yields the protein CSARDPVRTNEKLFF. The chain joins TRBV20-1 to TRBJ1-4; D unresolved. V dropped 0 bases and J dropped 2 bases, with 10 bases sitting between them. CDR3 length: 15 residues. Germline V lookup: CDR1 DFQATT, CDR2 SNEGSKA (reference sequence).

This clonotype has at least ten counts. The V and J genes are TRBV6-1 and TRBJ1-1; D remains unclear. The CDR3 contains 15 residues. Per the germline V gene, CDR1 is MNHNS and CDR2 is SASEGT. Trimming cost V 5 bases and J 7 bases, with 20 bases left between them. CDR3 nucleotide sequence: TGTGCCAGCAGTAAACCGACTACGGACGCACGTGAAGCTTTCTTT. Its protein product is CASSKPTTDAREAFF.

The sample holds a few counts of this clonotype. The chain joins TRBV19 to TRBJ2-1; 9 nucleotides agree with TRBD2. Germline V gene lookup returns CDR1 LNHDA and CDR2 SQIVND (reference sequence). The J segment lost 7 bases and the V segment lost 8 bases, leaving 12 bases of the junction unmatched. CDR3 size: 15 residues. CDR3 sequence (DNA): TGTGCCAGTCATCCGTCGGGGCTAGCGGGGAATGAGCAGTTCTTC. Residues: CASHPSGLAGNEQFF.

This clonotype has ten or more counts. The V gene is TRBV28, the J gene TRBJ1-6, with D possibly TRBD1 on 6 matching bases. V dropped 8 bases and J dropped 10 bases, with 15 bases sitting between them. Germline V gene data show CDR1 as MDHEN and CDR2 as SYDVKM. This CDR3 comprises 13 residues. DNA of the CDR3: TGTGCCAGCGTCACAGGGACCGAGTCACCCCTCCACTTT. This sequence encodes CASVTGTESPLHF.

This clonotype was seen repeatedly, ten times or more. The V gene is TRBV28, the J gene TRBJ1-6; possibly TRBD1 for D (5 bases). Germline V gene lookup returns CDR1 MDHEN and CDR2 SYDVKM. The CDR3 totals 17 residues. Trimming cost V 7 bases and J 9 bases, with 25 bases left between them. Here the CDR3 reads CASTVSRAGGVLSPLHF. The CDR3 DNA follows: TGTGCCAGCACGGTTTCTCGTGCGGGGGGAGTTCTTTCACCCCTCCACTTT.

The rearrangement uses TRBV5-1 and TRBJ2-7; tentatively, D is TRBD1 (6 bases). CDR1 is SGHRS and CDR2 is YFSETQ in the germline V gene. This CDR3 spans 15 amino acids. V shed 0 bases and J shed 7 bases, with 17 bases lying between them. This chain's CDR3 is CASSLDGGSFGEQYF. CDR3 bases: TGCGCCAGCAGCTTGGATGGGGGCAGTTTCGGGGAGCAGTACTTC.

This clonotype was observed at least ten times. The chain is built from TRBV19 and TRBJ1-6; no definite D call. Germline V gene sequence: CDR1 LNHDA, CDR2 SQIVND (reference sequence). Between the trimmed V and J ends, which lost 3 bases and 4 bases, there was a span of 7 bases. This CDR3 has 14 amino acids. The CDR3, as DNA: TGTGCCAGTAGTATTGGACGGTATAATTCACCCCTCCACTTT. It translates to CASSIGRYNSPLHF.

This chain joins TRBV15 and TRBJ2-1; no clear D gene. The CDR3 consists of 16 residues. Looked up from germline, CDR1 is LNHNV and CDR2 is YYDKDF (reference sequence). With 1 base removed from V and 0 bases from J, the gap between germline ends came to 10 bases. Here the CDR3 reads CATSRVGSGSYNEQFF. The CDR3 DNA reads TGTGCCACCAGCAGAGTCGGGTCGGGCTCCTACAATGAGCAGTTCTTC.

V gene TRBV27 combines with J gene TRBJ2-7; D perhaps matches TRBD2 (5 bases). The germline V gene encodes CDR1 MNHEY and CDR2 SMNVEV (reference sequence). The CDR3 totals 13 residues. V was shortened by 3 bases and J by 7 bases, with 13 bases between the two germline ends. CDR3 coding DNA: TGTGCCAGCAGTTTTCGGGGTTCGGGAGAGCAGTACTTC. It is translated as CASSFRGSGEQYF.

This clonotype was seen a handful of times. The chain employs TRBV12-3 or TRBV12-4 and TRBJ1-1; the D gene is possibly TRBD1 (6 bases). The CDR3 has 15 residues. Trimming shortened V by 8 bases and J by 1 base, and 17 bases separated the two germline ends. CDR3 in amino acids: CASADVRGPNTEAFF. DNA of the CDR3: TGTGCCAGCGCCGATGTCAGGGGCCCGAACACTGAAGCTTTCTTT.

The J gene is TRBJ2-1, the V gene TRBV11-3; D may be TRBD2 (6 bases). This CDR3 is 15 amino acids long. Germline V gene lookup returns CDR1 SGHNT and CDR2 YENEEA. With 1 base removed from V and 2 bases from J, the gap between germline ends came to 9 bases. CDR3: CASSLGSGAYNEQFF. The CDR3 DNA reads TGTGCCAGCAGCTTAGGTAGCGGAGCCTACAATGAGCAGTTCTTC. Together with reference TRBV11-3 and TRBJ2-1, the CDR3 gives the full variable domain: EAGVVQSPRYKIIEKKQPVAFWCNPISGHNTLYWYLQNLGQGPELLIRYENEEAVDDSQLPKDRFSAERLKGVDSTLKIQPAELGDSAVYLCASSLGSGAYNEQFFGPGTRLTVL.

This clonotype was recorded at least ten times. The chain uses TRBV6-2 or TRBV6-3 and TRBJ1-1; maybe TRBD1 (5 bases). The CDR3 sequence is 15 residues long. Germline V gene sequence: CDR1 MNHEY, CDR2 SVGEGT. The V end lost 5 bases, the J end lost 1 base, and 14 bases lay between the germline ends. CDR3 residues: CASSETRGGNTEAFF. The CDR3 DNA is TGTGCCAGCAGTGAAACGCGGGGCGGGAACACTGAAGCTTTCTTT.

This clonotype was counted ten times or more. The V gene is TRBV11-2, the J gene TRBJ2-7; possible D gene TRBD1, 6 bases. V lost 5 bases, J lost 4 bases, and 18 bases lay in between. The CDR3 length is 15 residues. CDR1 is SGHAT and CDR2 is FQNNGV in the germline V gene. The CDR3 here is CASSRKDRSQYEQYF. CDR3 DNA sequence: TGTGCCAGCAGCCGAAAGGACAGATCTCAGTACGAGCAGTACTTC.

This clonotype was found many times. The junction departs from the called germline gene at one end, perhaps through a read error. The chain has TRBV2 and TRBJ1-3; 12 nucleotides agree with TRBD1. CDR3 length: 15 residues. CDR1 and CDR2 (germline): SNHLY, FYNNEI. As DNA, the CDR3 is TGTGCCAGCACCGGGACAGGGGGCATCCAAAAGGGCCAAAAATTT. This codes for CASTGTGGIQKGQKF.

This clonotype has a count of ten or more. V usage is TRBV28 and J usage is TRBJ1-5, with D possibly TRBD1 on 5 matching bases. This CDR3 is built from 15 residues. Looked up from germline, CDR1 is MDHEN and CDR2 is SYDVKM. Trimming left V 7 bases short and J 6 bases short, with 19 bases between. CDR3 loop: CASTPGGVHFQPQHF. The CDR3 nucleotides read TGTGCCAGCACGCCGGGGGGGGTCCATTTTCAGCCCCAGCATTTT.

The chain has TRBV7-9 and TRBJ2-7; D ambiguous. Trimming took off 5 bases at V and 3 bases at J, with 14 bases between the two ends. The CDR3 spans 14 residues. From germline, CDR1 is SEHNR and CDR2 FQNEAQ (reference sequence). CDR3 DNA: TGTGCCAGCAGCCCACACCCCGCCGACTACGAGCAGTACTTC. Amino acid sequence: CASSPHPADYEQYF. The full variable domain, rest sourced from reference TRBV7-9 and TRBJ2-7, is DTGVSQNPRHKITKRGQNVTFRCDPISEHNRLYWYRQTLGQGPEFLTYFQNEAQLEKSRLLSDRFSAERPKGSFSTLEIQRTEQGDSAMYLCASSPHPADYEQYFGPGTRLTVT.

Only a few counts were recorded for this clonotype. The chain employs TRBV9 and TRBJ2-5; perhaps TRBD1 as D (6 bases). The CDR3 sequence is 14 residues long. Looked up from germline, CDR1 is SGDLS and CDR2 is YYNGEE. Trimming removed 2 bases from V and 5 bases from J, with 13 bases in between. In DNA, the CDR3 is TGTGCCAGCAGCGTCTCTGGGACATCTGAGACCCAGTACTTC. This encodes CASSVSGTSETQYF.

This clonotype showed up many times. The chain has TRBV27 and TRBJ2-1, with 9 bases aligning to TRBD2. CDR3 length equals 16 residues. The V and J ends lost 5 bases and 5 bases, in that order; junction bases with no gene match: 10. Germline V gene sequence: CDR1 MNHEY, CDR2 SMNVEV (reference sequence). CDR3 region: CASSTRLAEFNNEQFF. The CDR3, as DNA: TGTGCCAGCAGTACCCGACTAGCGGAATTTAACAATGAGCAGTTCTTC.

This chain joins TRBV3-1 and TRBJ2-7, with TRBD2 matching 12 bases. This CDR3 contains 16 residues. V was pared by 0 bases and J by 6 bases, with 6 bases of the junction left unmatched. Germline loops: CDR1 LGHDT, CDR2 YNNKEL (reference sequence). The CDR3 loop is CASSQEYRLAGAEQYF. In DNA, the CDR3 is TGTGCCAGCAGCCAAGAGTACCGACTAGCGGGAGCCGAGCAGTACTTC.

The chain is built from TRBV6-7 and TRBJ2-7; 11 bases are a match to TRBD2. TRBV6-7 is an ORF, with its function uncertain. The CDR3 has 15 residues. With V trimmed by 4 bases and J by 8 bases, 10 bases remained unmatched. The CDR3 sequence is CASSLAGGPWEQQYF. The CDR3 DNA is TGTGCCAGCAGTTTAGCGGGAGGGCCTTGGGAGCAGCAGTACTTC.

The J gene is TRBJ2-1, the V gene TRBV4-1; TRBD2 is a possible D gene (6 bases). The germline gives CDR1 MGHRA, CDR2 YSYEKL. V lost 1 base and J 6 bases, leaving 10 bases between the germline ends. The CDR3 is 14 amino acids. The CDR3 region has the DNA TGCGCCAGCAGCCAAGTTCAGGGAGGCAATGAGCAGTTCTTC. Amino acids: CASSQVQGGNEQFF.

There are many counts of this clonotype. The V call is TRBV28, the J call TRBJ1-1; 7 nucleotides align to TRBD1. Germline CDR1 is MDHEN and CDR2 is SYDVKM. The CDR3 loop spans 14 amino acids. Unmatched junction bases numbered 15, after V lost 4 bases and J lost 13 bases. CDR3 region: CASSYQTGTPSDFF. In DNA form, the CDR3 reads TGTGCCAGCAGTTACCAGACAGGGACGCCATCAGATTTCTTT.

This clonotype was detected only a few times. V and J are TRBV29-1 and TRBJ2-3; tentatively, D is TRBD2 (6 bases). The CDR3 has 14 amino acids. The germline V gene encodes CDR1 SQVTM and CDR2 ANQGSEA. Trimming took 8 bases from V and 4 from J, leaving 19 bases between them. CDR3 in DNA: TGCAGCTTAACTCGAAGACTAGGATCAGATACGCAGTATTTT. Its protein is CSLTRRLGSDTQYF.

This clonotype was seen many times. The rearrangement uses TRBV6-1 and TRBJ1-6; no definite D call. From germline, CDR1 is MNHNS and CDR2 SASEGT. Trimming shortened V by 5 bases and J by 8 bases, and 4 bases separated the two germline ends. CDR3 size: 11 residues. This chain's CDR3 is CASSLDSPLHF. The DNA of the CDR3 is TGTGCCAGCAGTCTCGATTCACCCCTCCACTTT.

The CDR3 region has the DNA TGTGCCAGCATAAAGCTCCAGAACACTGAAGCTTTCTTT. It is translated as CASIKLQNTEAFF. The gene calls are TRBV6-1 and TRBJ1-1; D gene uncertain. Trimming cost V 7 bases and J 1 base, with 10 bases left between them. The CDR3 has 13 residues. Germline V gene data show CDR1 as MNHNS and CDR2 as SASEGT.